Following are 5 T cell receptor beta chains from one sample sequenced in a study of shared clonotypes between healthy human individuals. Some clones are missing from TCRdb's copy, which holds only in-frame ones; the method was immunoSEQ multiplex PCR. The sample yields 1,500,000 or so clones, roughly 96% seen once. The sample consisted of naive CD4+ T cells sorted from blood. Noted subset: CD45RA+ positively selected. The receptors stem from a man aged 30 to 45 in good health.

The CDR3 DNA reads as TGCAGCGTTAGCCACTATCCGGGAGCGGACGAGCAGTACTTC. Protein product: CSVSHYPGADEQYF. This chain joins TRBV29-1 and TRBJ2-7, with D possibly matching TRBD2 (6 bases). CDR3 length: 14 amino acids. Germline V gene lookup returns CDR1 SQVTM and CDR2 ANQGSEA. V shed 5 bases and J shed 5 bases, with 19 bases lying between them.

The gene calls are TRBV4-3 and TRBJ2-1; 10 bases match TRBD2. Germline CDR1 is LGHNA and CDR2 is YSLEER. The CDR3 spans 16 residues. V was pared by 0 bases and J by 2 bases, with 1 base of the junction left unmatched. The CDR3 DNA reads TGCGCCAGCAGCCAAGATAGCGGGAGGACCTACAATGAGCAGTTCTTC. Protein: CASSQDSGRTYNEQFF.

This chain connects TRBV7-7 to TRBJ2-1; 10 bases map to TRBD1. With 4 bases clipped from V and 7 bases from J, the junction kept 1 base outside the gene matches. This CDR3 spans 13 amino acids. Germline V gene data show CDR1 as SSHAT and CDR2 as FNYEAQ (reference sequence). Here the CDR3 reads CASSSDRGNEQFF. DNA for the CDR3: TGTGCCAGCAGCTCGGACAGGGGGAATGAGCAGTTCTTC.

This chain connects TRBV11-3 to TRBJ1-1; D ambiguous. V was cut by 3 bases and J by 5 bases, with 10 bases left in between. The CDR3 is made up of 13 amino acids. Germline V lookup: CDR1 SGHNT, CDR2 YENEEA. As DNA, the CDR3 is TGTGCCAGCAGCTTTGGGGTACGGACTGAAGCTTTCTTT. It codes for CASSFGVRTEAFF.

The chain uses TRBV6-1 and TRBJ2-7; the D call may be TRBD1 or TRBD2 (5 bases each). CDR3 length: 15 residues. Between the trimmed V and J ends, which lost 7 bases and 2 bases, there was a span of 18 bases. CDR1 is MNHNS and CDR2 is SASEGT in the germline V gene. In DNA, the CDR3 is TGTGCCAGCACTCCCCGGGACCGTAGACCCTACGAGCAGTACTTC. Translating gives CASTPRDRRPYEQYF.